The present T cell receptor beta chain was sequenced within a study of response to subunit inactivated influenza vaccine. Whole-study results and caveats: Authors suggested seasonal influenza vaccinations each recruit few new T cells.

TCRdb reanalysed the RT-PCR reads using MiXCR and keeps one entry per CDR3 protein. There are a few hundred thousand distinct CDR3 sequences in the sample; just over 20% occur only once, and more than 8.5% lies in the top ten. This clonotype was counted between two and nine times. Antigen: not known. The CDR3 sequence is 14 residues long. Per the germline V gene, CDR1 is SNHLY and CDR2 is FYNNEI. After removal of 4 bases from V and 9 bases from J, the junction contained 4 bases not matched to a gene. This clonotype was sampled from a man aged 50-75 years who received an inactivated influenza vaccine. Material: PBMCs from blood, obtained less than 22 months after vaccination. The V call is TRBV2, the J call TRBJ1-6; 9 nucleotides align to TRBD1. CDR3 residues: CASSVDRGGSPLHF. The DNA for the CDR3 is TGTGCCAGCAGTGTGGACAGGGGCGGTTCACCCCTCCACTTT.